The 32 T cell receptor beta chains below come from one sample, sequenced in a study of blood T cell repertoires in COVID-19 (dated by TCRdb to 2018 to 2020). The library was produced with the immunoSEQ multiplex PCR assay. This is the immuneACCESS table as TCRdb keeps it, with only in-frame sequences that have V and J called. A part of the clones is gone; compared with another copy, unresolved V genes explain less than half, and the rest is unexplained. The sample yields about 120,000 clones; roughly four fifths were counted once. The top ten clonotypes cover approximately 12% of the sample. Sample: peripheral blood. These receptors all come from a man in his sixties with acute or convalescent COVID-19.

The CDR3 DNA reads TGTGCCAGCATTCCAGTCGGGGGGCATGGCTACACCTTC. Residues: CASIPVGGHGYTF. This chain connects TRBV6-5 to TRBJ1-2; TRBD1 might be the D (6 bases). The CDR3 contains 13 residues. The V gene's germline CDR1 is MNHEY and CDR2 SVGAGI. V was cut by 7 bases and J by 6 bases, with 15 bases left in between.

This clone was observed a handful of times. The chain has TRBV4-1 and TRBJ1-5; D uncertain. CDR1 MGHRA and CDR2 YSYEKL come from the germline V gene. This CDR3 spans 15 amino acids. V was cut by 3 bases and J by 2 bases, with 11 bases left in between. CDR3 residues: CASSQADGGNQPQHF. DNA for the CDR3: TGCGCCAGCAGCCAGGCGGATGGCGGCAATCAGCCCCAGCATTTT.

This chain connects TRBV15 to TRBJ2-7; no reliable D call. Germline CDR1 LNHNV, CDR2 YYDKDF (reference sequence). The CDR3 has 11 residues. The V gene lost 5 bases and the J gene lost 7 bases, with 9 bases spanning the gap. CDR3 DNA sequence: TGTGCCACCAGCTCCCACGGGGAGCAGTACTTC. This sequence encodes CATSSHGEQYF.

The chain employs TRBV30 and TRBJ1-5; D gene uncertain. Germline values: CDR1 GTSNPN, CDR2 SVGIG (reference sequence). With 0 bases removed from V and 7 bases from J, the gap between germline ends came to 16 bases. This CDR3 is 15 amino acids long. The chain's CDR3 is CAWSVVTGVGQPQHF. The CDR3 coding sequence is TGTGCCTGGAGTGTAGTTACCGGGGTGGGACAGCCCCAGCATTTT.

The rearrangement links TRBV7-8 to TRBJ1-2; D unresolved. The CDR3 sequence is 13 residues long. The V gene's germline CDR1 is SGHVS and CDR2 FQNEAQ. V shed 4 bases and J shed 7 bases, with 13 bases lying between them. The chain's CDR3 is CASSSSRSGGYTF. The CDR3, as DNA: TGTGCCAGCAGCTCCAGCAGATCGGGTGGCTACACCTTC.

This rearrangement joins TRBV5-5 to TRBJ1-2; TRBD1 agrees at 9 bases. CDR1 is SGHKS, CDR2 YYEKEE, per germline (reference sequence). With 2 bases clipped from V and 8 bases from J, the junction kept 7 bases outside the gene matches. The CDR3 is 14 amino acids. CDR3: CASSFQQGAGGYTF. DNA for the CDR3: TGTGCCAGCAGCTTCCAACAGGGGGCAGGCGGCTACACCTTC. Drawing the rest from reference TRBV5-5 and TRBJ1-2, the complete variable domain is DAGVTQSPTHLIKTRGQQVTLRCSPISGHKSVSWYQQVLGQGPQFIFQYYEKEERGRGNFPDRFSARQFPNYSSELNVNALLLGDSALYLCASSFQQGAGGYTFGSGTRLTVV.

This chain connects TRBV18 to TRBJ1-1; D gene uncertain. The CDR3 is 14 residues long. The germline V gene encodes CDR1 KGHSH and CDR2 LQKENI. With 3 bases removed from V and 6 bases from J, the gap between germline ends came to 14 bases. This CDR3 reads CASSPGGELPEAFF. The CDR3 nucleotides read TGTGCCAGCTCACCGGGCGGGGAACTTCCTGAAGCTTTCTTT.

The count of this clone is one. The chain recombines TRBV3-1 (or the pseudogene TRBV3-2) with TRBJ2-7; D is unclear. Germline CDR1 LGHDT, CDR2 YNNKEL (reference sequence). Between the trimmed V and J ends, which lost 2 bases and 7 bases, there was a span of 6 bases. The CDR3 is made up of 11 amino acids. CDR3 in amino acids: CASSQLREQYF. In DNA, the CDR3 is TGTGCCAGCAGCCAACTACGGGAGCAGTACTTC.

V gene TRBV10-2 combines with J gene TRBJ2-3; D might be TRBD1 (6 bases). The CDR3 runs 13 residues. V lost 7 bases and J 5 bases, leaving 13 bases between the germline ends. Germline-derived CDR1 and CDR2 are WSHSY and SAAADI. The CDR3 loop is CASNWGQGDTQYF. CDR3 nucleotides: TGCGCCAGCAATTGGGGGCAAGGAGATACGCAGTATTTT.

The gene calls are TRBV28 and TRBJ2-1; D gene uncertain. Germline CDR1 reads MDHEN; CDR2 reads SYDVKM. The V end lost 2 bases, the J end lost 6 bases, and 8 bases lay between the germline ends. The CDR3 consists of 13 residues. CDR3 loop: CASSLPSPNEQFF. The CDR3 bases are TGTGCCAGCAGTTTACCCTCTCCCAATGAGCAGTTCTTC.

This rearrangement joins TRBV5-1 to TRBJ2-5; weak D call: TRBD1 (5 bases). There are 14 residues in the CDR3. In germline, CDR1 is SGHRS, CDR2 YFSETQ. Trimming left V 5 bases short and J 5 bases short, with 16 bases between. The CDR3 DNA reads TGCGCCAGCAGTTTTCAGGGCCTCGGCGAGACCCAGTACTTC. It translates to CASSFQGLGETQYF. Filled out from reference TRBV5-1 and TRBJ2-5, the complete variable domain reads KAGVTQTPRYLIKTRGQQVTLSCSPISGHRSVSWYQQTPGQGLQFLFEYFSETQRNKGNFPGRFSGRQFSNSRSEMNVSTLELGDSALYLCASSFQGLGETQYFGPGTRLLVL.

This clone came up once. This chain uses TRBV27 with TRBJ2-7; the D gene is possibly TRBD1 (6 bases). Germline V gene sequence: CDR1 MNHEY, CDR2 SMNVEV (reference sequence). The germline V and J ends were trimmed by 3 bases and 3 bases, with 27 bases remaining between them. The CDR3 spans 19 residues. The CDR3 region has the DNA TGTGCCAGCAGTTTCAGGGGTCAACAGGGCCTATCTACGAGCTACGAGCAGTACTTC. Protein product: CASSFRGQQGLSTSYEQYF.

This CDR3 is CASSLDSYSNQPQHF. The CDR3 nucleotides read TGTGCCAGCTCGTTGGACAGTTATAGCAATCAGCCCCAGCATTTT. This rearrangement joins TRBV18 to TRBJ1-5; D possibly corresponds to TRBD1 (6 bases). This CDR3 is built from 15 residues. The germline V gene encodes CDR1 KGHSH and CDR2 LQKENI. V shed 6 bases and J shed 0 bases, with 12 bases lying between them.

This sequence joins TRBV19 and TRBJ2-7; TRBD2 matches 9 bases. Per germline, CDR1 LNHDA and CDR2 SQIVND (reference sequence). Trimming removed 7 bases from V and 2 bases from J; junction bases left unmatched: 9. The CDR3 consists of 15 residues. The CDR3 region is CASKGSSGIPYEQYF. The CDR3 region has the DNA TGTGCCAGTAAGGGATCTAGCGGGATTCCCTACGAGCAGTACTTC.

V and J are TRBV19 and TRBJ1-5; the D is unclear. The CDR3 totals 13 residues. V was clipped by 4 bases and J by 6 bases, with 10 bases between them. Germline lookup yields CDR1 LNHDA and CDR2 SQIVND (reference sequence). CDR3 residues: CASSTSLVQPQHF. CDR3 nucleotide sequence: TGTGCCAGTAGTACTAGTCTAGTTCAGCCCCAGCATTTT.

This chain joins TRBV5-1 and TRBJ2-7; 7 bases line up with TRBD1. Trimming removed 2 bases from V and 6 bases from J; junction bases left unmatched: 11. This CDR3 contains 15 residues. Germline lookup yields CDR1 SGHRS and CDR2 YFSETQ. For the CDR3, the DNA is TGCGCCAGCAGCTTTAGCGCGTCAGGGGGTATCGAGCAGTACTTC. Its translation: CASSFSASGGIEQYF. The full variable domain, its missing parts supplied by reference TRBV5-1 and TRBJ2-7, is KAGVTQTPRYLIKTRGQQVTLSCSPISGHRSVSWYQQTPGQGLQFLFEYFSETQRNKGNFPGRFSGRQFSNSRSEMNVSTLELGDSALYLCASSFSASGGIEQYFGPGTRLTVT.

The V gene is TRBV5-1, the J gene TRBJ1-5; D is undetermined. V was trimmed by 0 bases and J by 7 bases, leaving 11 bases between them. CDR1 and CDR2 from the germline V gene are SGHRS and YFSETQ. The CDR3 has 14 residues. The CDR3 sequence is CASSLGAGGQPQHF. In DNA, the CDR3 is TGCGCCAGCAGCTTGGGGGCGGGAGGCCAGCCCCAGCATTTT.

The V gene is TRBV5-4, the J gene TRBJ2-5, with D possibly matching TRBD2 (5 bases). CDR1 is SGHNT and CDR2 is YYREEE in the germline V gene (reference sequence). V lost 7 bases to trimming and J lost 0 bases, with 13 bases between them. There are 14 residues in the CDR3. The CDR3: CASSPGGYQETQYF. The CDR3 bases are TGTGCCAGCTCCCCAGGAGGATACCAAGAGACCCAGTACTTC.

This CDR3 reads CATSRGDRGPGETQYF. CDR3 DNA sequence: TGTGCCACCAGCAGAGGGGACAGGGGCCCTGGGGAGACCCAGTACTTC. V and J are TRBV15 and TRBJ2-5; 10 nucleotides agree with TRBD1. V shed 1 base, J shed 5 bases, and the junction held 7 bases outside the gene matches. CDR3 size: 16 residues. CDR1 and CDR2 from the germline V gene are LNHNV and YYDKDF (reference sequence).

V and J are TRBV5-4 and TRBJ2-3, with 7 positions matching TRBD1. The trim removed 0 bases at V and 4 bases at J, leaving 5 bases unmatched. The CDR3 length is 15 residues. The germline CDR1 and CDR2 sequences are SGHNT and YYREEE (reference sequence). Here the CDR3 DNA reads TGTGCCAGCAGCTTGGAGGGGGCTGGGTCAGATACGCAGTATTTT. This codes for CASSLEGAGSDTQYF.

The chain links TRBV4-1 to TRBJ2-1; D is unresolved. V gave up 4 bases and J gave up 7 bases, with 8 bases separating them. Germline V gene lookup returns CDR1 MGHRA and CDR2 YSYEKL. This CDR3 spans 12 amino acids. CDR3: CASSPHRNEQFF. CDR3 coding DNA: TGCGCCAGCAGCCCCCATAGAAATGAGCAGTTCTTC.

This rearrangement joins TRBV27 to TRBJ1-2, with 9 positions matching TRBD1. V gave up 4 bases and J gave up 7 bases; unmatched junction bases: 4. Germline CDR1 reads MNHEY; CDR2 reads SMNVEV (reference sequence). The CDR3 length is 13 residues. The chain's CDR3 is CASSSRTGAGYTF. CDR3 nucleotide sequence: TGTGCCAGCAGTTCTCGGACAGGGGCTGGCTACACCTTC.

The chain is built from TRBV6-5 and TRBJ1-1, with a possible D match to TRBD1 (5 bases). CDR1 is MNHEY, CDR2 SVGAGI, per germline. The CDR3 runs 15 residues. V lost 5 bases and J lost 0, with 13 bases in between. CDR3 bases: TGTGCCAGCAGTCAGGGATTCCCCATGAACACTGAAGCTTTCTTT. Amino acids: CASSQGFPMNTEAFF.

A few counts support this clone. The chain recombines TRBV27 with TRBJ1-4, with 10 bases matching TRBD1. J was trimmed by 8 bases and V by 6 bases; bases with no gene match: 18. The CDR3 runs 18 residues. The V gene's germline CDR1 is MNHEY and CDR2 SMNVEV (reference sequence). DNA for the CDR3: TGTGCCAGCAGCCCGGGACAGGGGCCCCCAGGGGATAGGGAAAAACTGTTTTTT. Translating gives CASSPGQGPPGDREKLFF.

The chain couples TRBV28 to TRBJ1-1; D perhaps matches TRBD1 (5 bases). The V end lost 5 bases, the J end lost 0 bases, and 13 bases lay between the germline ends. Germline values: CDR1 MDHEN, CDR2 SYDVKM. This CDR3 has 15 residues. The CDR3 here is CASSGPGLMNTEAFF. For the CDR3, the DNA is TGTGCCAGCAGTGGGCCGGGACTGATGAACACTGAAGCTTTCTTT.

The rearrangement joins TRBV28 to TRBJ1-2, with D tentatively TRBD1 (6 bases). Germline values: CDR1 MDHEN, CDR2 SYDVKM. The CDR3 has 12 amino acids. V dropped 8 bases and J dropped 3 bases, with 10 bases sitting between them. The CDR3 spells CASSQGDYGYTF. DNA for the CDR3: TGTGCCAGCTCACAGGGAGACTATGGCTACACCTTC.

This clone has only one observation. The V and J genes are TRBV27 and TRBJ2-6; 7 bases align to TRBD2. V lost 6 bases, J lost 0 bases, and 11 bases stayed unmatched. The germline V gene encodes CDR1 MNHEY and CDR2 SMNVEV (reference sequence). CDR3 size: 18 residues. CDR3 residues: CASRTRASGPSGANVLTF. CDR3 bases: TGTGCCAGCAGGACTAGGGCTAGCGGACCCTCTGGGGCCAACGTCCTGACTTTC.

The V and J genes are TRBV28 and TRBJ1-2, with D unclear. The CDR3 is 14 amino acids. V was clipped by 5 bases and J by 4 bases, with 14 bases between them. CDR1 is MDHEN, CDR2 SYDVKM, per germline. The CDR3 sequence is CASSPAGGIYGYTF. DNA for the CDR3: TGTGCCAGCAGTCCGGCCGGAGGAATCTATGGCTACACCTTC.

The chain carries TRBV5-1 and TRBJ2-5; 7 nucleotides match TRBD1. This CDR3 has 13 residues. Trimming at V came to 7 bases and at J to 2 bases, leaving 5 bases not matched to a gene. Germline CDR1 reads SGHRS; CDR2 reads YFSETQ. In nucleotides, the CDR3 is TGCGCCAGCGGGGGACAGCCTCAAGAGACCCAGTACTTC. Residues: CASGGQPQETQYF.

The J gene is TRBJ1-6, the V gene TRBV28, with a weak D call TRBD1 (5 bases). Trimming cost V 11 bases and J 2 bases, with 10 bases left between them. Germline V gene data show CDR1 as MDHEN and CDR2 as SYDVKM. The CDR3 has 13 amino acids. CDR3 residues: CAVRQPYNSPLHF. The CDR3 DNA is TGTGCCGTCAGACAGCCCTATAATTCACCCCTCCACTTT.

The rearrangement links TRBV7-9 to TRBJ1-1; D ambiguous. The germline V gene has CDR1 SEHNR and CDR2 FQNEAQ (reference sequence). V lost 1 base and J 5 bases, leaving 17 bases between the germline ends. The CDR3 has 16 amino acids. CDR3 nucleotides: TGTGCCAGCAGCTTAGACCCCGGCCGGGCGGGGACTGAAGCTTTCTTT. The encoded protein is CASSLDPGRAGTEAFF. Looking up the rest from reference TRBV7-9 and TRBJ1-1 gives the full variable domain: DTGVSQNPRHKITKRGQNVTFRCDPISEHNRLYWYRQTLGQGPEFLTYFQNEAQLEKSRLLSDRFSAERPKGSFSTLEIQRTEQGDSAMYLCASSLDPGRAGTEAFFGQGTRLTVV.

V and J are TRBV21-1 and TRBJ1-5; the table's D gene call, TRBD1, was not cross checked with the DNA. TRBV21-1 is marked as a pseudogene. CDR3 length: 18 residues. The chain's CDR3 is CASSKGYRGGYSNQPQHF. The CDR3 DNA is TGTGCCAGCAGCAAAGGGTACAGGGGGGGCTATAGCAATCAGCCCCAGCATTTT.